Following are 8 T cell receptor beta chains from one sample sequenced in a study of blood T cell repertoires in COVID-19. Here immunoSEQ multiplex PCR was the method, and the copy in TCRdb shows in-frame clones only, minus some. In the table there are 250,000 or so clones, 70% to 85% of which are singletons. Input material: peripheral blood. These receptors all come from a woman aged 80 or over with acute or convalescent COVID-19.

The rearrangement joins TRBV30 to TRBJ1-5, with D perhaps TRBD1 (5 bases). CDR1 GTSNPN and CDR2 SVGIG come from the germline V gene (reference sequence). The CDR3 contains 14 residues. V was clipped by 0 bases and J by 5 bases, with 11 bases between them. The CDR3 spells CAWSVYGGYQPQHF. For the CDR3, the DNA is TGTGCCTGGAGTGTATACGGGGGGTATCAGCCCCAGCATTTT.

This rearrangement joins TRBV28 to TRBJ1-2; tentative D call: TRBD1 (6 bases). The germline V gene encodes CDR1 MDHEN and CDR2 SYDVKM. The CDR3 is 16 residues long. Trimming shortened V by 4 bases and J by 9 bases, and 24 bases separated the two germline ends. Written as DNA, the CDR3 is TGTGCCAGCAGTTCACCCTTCAGGTGGCCACAGGGAAGCTACACCTTC. Translating it yields CASSSPFRWPQGSYTF.

The chain joins TRBV14 to TRBJ1-1; possibly TRBD1 for D (5 bases). Germline V gene data show CDR1 as SGHDN and CDR2 as FVKESK. With 6 bases removed from V and 1 base from J, the gap between germline ends came to 15 bases. The CDR3 spans 15 residues. In DNA form, the CDR3 reads TGTGCCAGCAGTCCCCTAAGGGGAACGAACACTGAAGCTTTCTTT. Translating gives CASSPLRGTNTEAFF.

Only one count was recorded for this clone. J is TRBJ2-3 and V is TRBV4-1; weak D call: TRBD2 (7 bases). The CDR3 has 15 residues. The germline CDR1 and CDR2 sequences are MGHRA and YSYEKL. V dropped 1 base and J dropped 3 bases, with 11 bases sitting between them. The DNA of the CDR3 is TGCGCCAGCAGCCAAGGGAGGGGGGGAACAGATACGCAGTATTTT. Residues: CASSQGRGGTDTQYF.

This chain connects TRBV19 to TRBJ2-2, with D possibly TRBD1 on 5 matching bases. The germline CDR1 and CDR2 sequences are LNHDA and SQIVND (reference sequence). V was shortened by 5 bases and J by 2 bases, with 9 bases between the two germline ends. The CDR3 is made up of 14 amino acids. For the CDR3, the DNA is TGTGCCAGTAGTGGGCAGGGTAACACCGGGGAGCTGTTTTTT. Translation gives CASSGQGNTGELFF.

The V and J genes are TRBV6-4 and TRBJ2-1; 9 bases are shared with TRBD2. J lost 6 bases, V lost 5 bases, and 5 bases had no gene match. Per germline, CDR1 MRHNA and CDR2 SNTAGT. The CDR3 has 14 amino acids. CDR3 sequence (DNA): TGTGCCAGCAGTTCGGGACTAGCAGCCAATGAGCAGTTCTTC. This translates into CASSSGLAANEQFF.

J is TRBJ2-3 and V is TRBV7-9, with TRBD2 matching 12 bases. The CDR3 totals 16 residues. V was clipped by 5 bases and J by 2 bases; unmatched bases: 5. CDR1 and CDR2 (germline): SEHNR, FQNEAQ (reference sequence). CDR3 region: CASSILAGGPTDTQYF. The CDR3 DNA reads TGTGCCAGCAGCATACTAGCGGGAGGACCCACAGATACGCAGTATTTT.

This clone was found a few times. The chain has TRBV5-1 and TRBJ1-2, with D hard to call. CDR1 and CDR2 from the germline V gene are SGHRS and YFSETQ. The CDR3 has 16 amino acids. Trimming shortened V by 1 base and J by 0 bases, and 13 bases separated the two germline ends. CDR3 sequence reads: CASSLIRQRANYGYTF. DNA of the CDR3: TGCGCCAGCAGCTTGATCAGGCAACGAGCTAACTATGGCTACACCTTC.